The 4 T cell receptor beta chains below all came from one sample that was sequenced in a study of radiotherapy plus CTLA-4 blockade in lung cancer. Repertoires were generated with immunoSEQ multiplex PCR, while TCRdb's copy carries only in-frame clones and drops some. The sample includes tens of thousands of clones, 70% to 85% seen only once; the top ten take roughly 7.5%. Sequencing was performed on peripheral blood, taken from a patient treated with radiotherapy plus ipilimumab. These receptors were taken from a human donor with non-small cell lung cancer who had stable disease on radiotherapy plus ipilimumab.

The V gene is TRBV4-1, the J gene TRBJ1-2; D unclear. CDR1 is MGHRA, CDR2 YSYEKL, per germline. V was trimmed by 0 bases and J by 3 bases, leaving 8 bases between them. The CDR3 loop spans 14 amino acids. DNA for the CDR3: TGCGCCAGCAGCCAAGAATCCGGGGACTATGGCTACACCTTC. Its translation is CASSQESGDYGYTF.

The J gene is TRBJ2-3, the V gene TRBV28; no reliable D call. V gave up 2 bases and J gave up 2 bases, with 8 bases separating them. CDR1 and CDR2 (germline): MDHEN, SYDVKM. This CDR3 is built from 14 residues. The CDR3 region has the DNA TGTGCCAGCAGTTTACCGGTCTCCACAGATACGCAGTATTTT. Its translation: CASSLPVSTDTQYF.

The J gene is TRBJ1-3, the V gene TRBV5-1; TRBD1 might be the D (5 bases). Germline CDR1 and CDR2: SGHRS and YFSETQ. This CDR3 contains 17 residues. Between the trimmed V and J ends, which lost 0 bases and 4 bases, there was a span of 17 bases. The DNA for the CDR3 is TGCGCCAGCAGCTTGGGACAGAGCCTAACTTCCGGAAACACCATATATTTT. Its protein is CASSLGQSLTSGNTIYF.

This chain links TRBV28 with TRBJ2-5; 8 nucleotides line up with TRBD1. After removal of 7 bases from V and 5 bases from J, the junction contained 6 bases not matched to a gene. The CDR3 covers 13 residues. Germline V gene sequence: CDR1 MDHEN, CDR2 SYDVKM. As DNA, the CDR3 is TGTGCCAGCAACTCTGGACAGGGTGAGACCCAGTACTTC. Protein sequence: CASNSGQGETQYF.